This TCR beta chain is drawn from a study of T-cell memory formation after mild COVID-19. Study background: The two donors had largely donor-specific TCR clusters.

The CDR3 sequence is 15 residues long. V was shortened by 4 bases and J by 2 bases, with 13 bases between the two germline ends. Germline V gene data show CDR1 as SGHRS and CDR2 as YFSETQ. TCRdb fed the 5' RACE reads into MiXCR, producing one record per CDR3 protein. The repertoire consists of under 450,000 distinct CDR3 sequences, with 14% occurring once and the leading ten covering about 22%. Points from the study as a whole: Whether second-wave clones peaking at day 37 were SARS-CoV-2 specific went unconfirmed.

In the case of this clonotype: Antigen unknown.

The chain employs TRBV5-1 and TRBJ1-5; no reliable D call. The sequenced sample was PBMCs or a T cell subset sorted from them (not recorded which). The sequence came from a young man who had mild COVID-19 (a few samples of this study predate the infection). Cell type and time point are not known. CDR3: CASSRDPVGNQPQHF. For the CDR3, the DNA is TGCGCCAGCAGCAGGGATCCGGTAGGCAATCAGCCCCAGCATTTT.